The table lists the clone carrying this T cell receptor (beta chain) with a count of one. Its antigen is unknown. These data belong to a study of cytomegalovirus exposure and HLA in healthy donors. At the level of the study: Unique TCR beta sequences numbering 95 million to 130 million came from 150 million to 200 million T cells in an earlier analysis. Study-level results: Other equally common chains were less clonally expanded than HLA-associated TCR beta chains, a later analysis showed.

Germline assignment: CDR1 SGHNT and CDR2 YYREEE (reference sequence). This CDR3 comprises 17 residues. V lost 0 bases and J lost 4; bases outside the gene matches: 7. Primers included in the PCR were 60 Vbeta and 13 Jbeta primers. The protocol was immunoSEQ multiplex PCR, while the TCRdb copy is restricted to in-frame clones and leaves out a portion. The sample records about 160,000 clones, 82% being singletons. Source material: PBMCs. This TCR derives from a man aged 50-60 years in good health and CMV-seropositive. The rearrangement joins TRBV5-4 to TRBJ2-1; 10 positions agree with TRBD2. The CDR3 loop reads CASSLGRAGGYYNEQFF. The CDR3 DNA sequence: TGTGCCAGCAGCTTGGGTCGAGCGGGGGGGTATTACAATGAGCAGTTCTTC.